The entry that follows covers one T cell receptor (beta chain) sequence. Repertoires were generated with immunoSEQ multiplex PCR, while TCRdb's copy carries only in-frame clones and drops some. This sample carries under 80,000 clones, approximately 94% of them seen once, and the ten largest clones take around 0.26%. This sample is part of a study of technical replicates of blood from several donors. The CDR3 is 15 residues long. V lost 2 bases and J lost 5, with 14 bases in between. Germline assignment: CDR1 SGDLS and CDR2 YYNGEE. Material: T cells isolated from PBMCs. The chain uses TRBV9 and TRBJ1-5; no clear D. The TCR was taken from a human donor in good health. The CDR3 protein is CASSVGLHPYQPQHF. The CDR3 DNA follows: TGTGCCAGCAGCGTCGGTCTCCACCCTTATCAGCCCCAGCATTTT. Full variable domain (rest looked up from reference TRBV9 and TRBJ1-5): DSGVTQTPKHLITATGQRVTLRCSPRSGDLSVYWYQQSLDQGLQFLIQYYNGEERAKGNILERFSAQQFPDLHSELNLSSLELGDSALYFCASSVGLHPYQPQHFGDGTRLSIL.